This T cell receptor (beta chain) was sequenced during a study of CD8 T cells in ankylosing spondylitis. Findings and limits, study-wide: Previous work reported some of these motif variants in the synovial fluid and blood of reactive arthritis. Among TCR beta sequences, a motif of fewer than 10 highly homologous variants appeared characteristic of ankylosing spondylitis blood. As reported, disease-linked clones showed significant enrichment in matched ankylosing spondylitis synovial fluid.

The count of this clonotype is one. The antigen remains undetermined. One entry per CDR3 protein, called by TCRdb with MiXCR from the 5' RACE reads. The table has 380,000 or so distinct CDR3 sequences, roughly 20% seen once. This CDR3 comprises 16 residues. Germline assignment: CDR1 WSHSY and CDR2 SAAADI. With 5 bases clipped from V and 8 bases from J, the junction kept 12 bases outside the gene matches. The TCR sequence derives from a male donor with ankylosing spondylitis or in good health (not recorded which). What was sequenced was blood, either unsorted or a sorted T cell fraction (not recorded which). The J gene is TRBJ2-1, the V gene TRBV10-2; 10 bases agree with TRBD1. The CDR3: CASSPLDGTGDHEQFF. CDR3 coding DNA: TGCGCCAGCAGTCCTTTGGACGGGACAGGGGACCATGAGCAGTTCTTC.